This TCR beta chain was observed in a study of blood T cell repertoires in COVID-19. Overall study context: Samples representing acute and convalescent COVID-19 were sourced from the United States, Italy and Spain.

Trimming took off 6 bases at V and 3 bases at J, with 12 bases between the two ends. Looked up from germline, CDR1 is MNHNY and CDR2 is SVGAGI (reference sequence). This CDR3 is built from 13 residues. Per the authors' pipeline: Reference gene primer amplification gave estimated nucleated cell counts. Data came from immunoSEQ multiplex PCR; TCRdb stores just in-frame clones and leaves some out. From that table come the V and J calls and clone size; the DNA was used to work out D and trimming. This table holds some 100,000 clones, roughly 89% found once. The V call is TRBV6-6, the J call TRBJ2-7; D is unclear. Sample: peripheral blood. The clonotype comes from a woman aged 80 or over with active COVID-19. The DNA for the CDR3 is TGTGCCAGCAGCGCCCAGGTGTACTACGAGCAGTACTTC. Translating gives CASSAQVYYEQYF.